The subject of this entry is one T cell receptor beta chain. One entry per CDR3 protein, called by TCRdb with MiXCR from the RT-PCR reads. This sample has more than 600,000 distinct CDR3 sequences, with 13% to 15% found just once. The CDR3 contains 14 residues. Trimming took off 8 bases at V and 2 bases at J, with 13 bases between the two ends. The germline V gene encodes CDR1 MNHNS and CDR2 SASEGT. V is TRBV6-1 and J is TRBJ1-5; D is undetermined. Material: memory CD4+ T cells from blood. This receptor was taken from a female donor in good health, serving as a healthy control. The CDR3 region has the DNA TGTGCCAGCGTTTATGGACCAGGCAATCAGCCCCAGCATTTT. It yields the protein CASVYGPGNQPQHF.